This T cell receptor (beta chain) was obtained from a study of blood T cell repertoires in COVID-19 (dated by TCRdb to 2020 to 2021). Describing the broader study: Collaborator samples came from the United States, Italy and Spain and covered acute and convalescent phases of COVID-19. Where available, HLA class I and class II types were taken from metadata supplied by the sample provider and were not determined by assay-based typing. Nearly every sample came with metadata listing a de-identified subject ID, COVID-19 status, age in years and sex. The repertoires were released in a freely available public database meant as a resource for research on the immune response to SARS-CoV-2. The material from the prospective study consisted of cDNA or gDNA derived from T cells, B-cell-depleted T cells, or PBMCs. Samples were obtained from the ongoing ImmuneRACE study (first 160 participants) and from about 1,300 subjects provided by 6 global collaborators. Deeply sampled blood TCRbeta repertoires from subjects exposed to, actively infected with, or recovered from COVID-19 were included in the dataset.

TCRbeta CDR3 regions were amplified from genomic DNA by means of the immunoSEQ Assay, a bias-controlled multiplex PCR. The source study handled its data this way. The number of nucleated cells in each sample was estimated by amplification of reference gene primers within the assay. Sequence reads were collapsed and filtered to measure the absolute abundance of every unique TCRbeta CDR3 rearrangement. Productive Simpson clonality was computed per sample as the square root of Simpson's diversity index over productive rearrangements. TCRdb took over this immuneACCESS table, retaining in-frame rearrangements with V and J assigned. Such tables are incomplete; in checked studies, under half of the missing clones stem from an unresolved V gene, and the remainder is unexplained. Clonal size and the V and J genes are those of that table, whereas D and trimming came from the DNA. For this sample the table gives 55,000 to 65,000 clones, of which roughly 90% were detected only once. The biggest ten clones account for 1.5% to 2% of the sample.

In regard to this clone: Its antigen target is currently unknown. There are no base qualities to consult, and no much larger clone falls within one base.

Each collaborating institution followed its own protocols to collect whole blood in K2EDTA tubes. Collaborator samples were shipped for TCRbeta analysis as frozen whole blood, isolated PBMCs, or DNA extracted from either sample type. Findings and caveats that apply to the study as a whole: How much clinical and demographic metadata was included differed by source and by participant, and the metadata was provided uncurated.

This clonotype was sampled from a human donor in a cohort sampled during active COVID-19. Sequencing used peripheral blood.

The DNA reads as follows: TGTGCCAGTAGTAACCGATTGCTAGGAACCGGGGAGCTGTTTTTT. This sequence encodes CASSNRLLGTGELFF. The sequence is built from TRBV19 and TRBJ2-2; confidence is insufficient to name the D gene. Taken from cysteine to phenylalanine, the CDR3 has 15 residues. CDR3 DNA only is kept here, 45 bases in frame from base 1. V lost 4 bases and J lost 5 bases; the stretch between them is 14 bases long. From a lookup of the germline V gene (reference sequence), CDR1 and CDR2 are LNHDA and SQIVND.